Listed below are T cell receptor beta chains from one sample, sequenced in a study of blood T cell repertoires in COVID-19. Profiled with immunoSEQ multiplex PCR; TCRdb holds only in-frame clones, not every one. Counted here are roughly 300,000 clones, about 85% occurring once; the ten biggest clones make up more than 10%. Sequencing was performed on peripheral blood. All receptors come from a human donor in a cohort sampled during active COVID-19. Each CDR3 is given with its conserved first and last residue. D genes are given only for firm matches. Part of the rows lack a size; the others show once, few, many or a class for expanded clones.

cdr3_length clone_size d_call j_call v_call cdr3_nt cdr3_aa
15 once TRBD2 TRBJ2-7 TRBV5-6 TGTGCCAGCAGCTGGAGACTAGCGGGGGCCTACGAGCAGTACTTC CASSWRLAGAYEQYF
16 once TRBD2 TRBJ2-5 TRBV7-9 TGTGCCAGCAGCTCGGGACTAGCGGGAGGGGTGGAGACCCAGTACTTC CASSSGLAGGVETQYF
16 few TRBD1 TRBJ2-1 TRBV5-1 TGCGCCAGCAGCCCGGGGGGGACAGGGGTATTCAATGAGCAGTTCTTC CASSPGGTGVFNEQFF
14 - TRBD1 TRBJ2-1 TRBV6-5 TGTGCCACGGCCGACAGGGGGGGTTACAATGAGCAGTTCTTC CATADRGGYNEQFF
13 - - TRBJ2-3 TRBV13 TGTGCCAGCAGCTTGAGCGGCACAGATACGCAGTATTTT CASSLSGTDTQYF
14 few - TRBJ2-5 TRBV19 TGTGCCAGTAGTATAGCACACGGGTTGGAGACCCAGTACTTC CASSIAHGLETQYF
17 - - TRBJ1-6 TRBV14 TGTGCCAGCAGCCATCCGGGAGAGCGCCCCTATAATTCACCCCTCCACTTT CASSHPGERPYNSPLHF
14 - - TRBJ1-5 TRBV19 TGTGCCAGTAGTATCCAAGGGACTCGGCAGCCCCAGCATTTT CASSIQGTRQPQHF
14 - TRBD2 TRBJ2-7 TRBV10-3 TGTGCCATCAGTGTAGCGGGAGGCCCCTACGAGCAGTACTTC CAISVAGGPYEQYF
12 - TRBD1 TRBJ1-1 TRBV29-1 TGCAGCGGCAAGGGGGCCGCACCCGAAGCTTTCTTT CSGKGAAPEAFF
15 - TRBD2 TRBJ2-1 TRBV7-8 TGTGCCAGCAGTTCTAGGAGGGAGGGACACAATGAGCAGTTCTTC CASSSRREGHNEQFF
15 - - TRBJ2-4 TRBV28 TGTGCCAGCAGTCCACGAGGTGTAGCCAAAAACATTCAGTACTTC CASSPRGVAKNIQYF
16 - - TRBJ2-7 TRBV28 TGTGCCAGCAGTTTATCCCCTAGCGCTGGGTCCTACGAGCAGTACTTC CASSLSPSAGSYEQYF
11 many - TRBJ2-7 TRBV28 TGTGCCAGCAGTGTGAGTAGCGAGCAGTACTTC CASSVSSEQYF
15 - TRBD2 TRBJ2-3 TRBV28 TGTGCCAGCAGTTTCATGGCGGGAGGGAGAGATACGCAGTATTTT CASSFMAGGRDTQYF
14 once - TRBJ2-7 TRBV4-2 TGTGCCAGCAGCCAAGAAAGGAGTGGATACGAGCAGTACTTC CASSQERSGYEQYF
14 - - TRBJ1-2 TRBV11-2 TGTGCCAGCAGCGAGAGGGGGGGTATCTATGGCTACACCTTC CASSERGGIYGYTF
16 - TRBD2 TRBJ2-5 TRBV18 TGTGCCAGCTCACCAGGGACTATTGCGGTAAAAGAGACCCAGTACTTC CASSPGTIAVKETQYF
17 few - TRBJ2-6 TRBV27 TGTGCCAGCAGTTCCTGGTCGCCGGTTAGCGGGGCCAACGTCCTGACTTTC CASSSWSPVSGANVLTF
15 once - TRBJ2-2 TRBV7-9 TGTGCCAGCAGTTATTTGGAGGTTAACACCGGGGAGCTGTTTTTT CASSYLEVNTGELFF
13 - TRBD1 TRBJ2-7 TRBV6-5 TGTGCCAGCAGGAAGACAGGGGGCCACGAGCAGTACTTC CASRKTGGHEQYF
15 - TRBD2 TRBJ2-5 TRBV5-1 TGCGCCAGCAGGGAAGGCAGCGGGAACCAAGAGACCCAGTACTTC CASREGSGNQETQYF
15 - TRBD1 TRBJ1-2 TRBV6-6 TGTGCCAGCAGTGCCCGACAGGGGGCAAACTATGGCTACACCTTC CASSARQGANYGYTF
15 - TRBD2 TRBJ2-7 TRBV2 TGTGCCAGCAGAGGACTAGCGGGAGTACCCTACGAGCAGTACTTC CASRGLAGVPYEQYF
20 - - TRBJ2-7 TRBV3-1/TRBV3-2 TGTGCCAGCAGCCAAGATCGAGGTGGCAGCCAATACGAACGTCCCTACGAGCAGTACTTC CASSQDRGGSQYERPYEQYF
15 - - TRBJ1-4 TRBV6-5 TGTGCCAGCAGTTACTCCGAGGGGGGGCATGAAAAACTGTTTTTT CASSYSEGGHEKLFF
17 - TRBD1 TRBJ1-2 TRBV19 TGTGCCAGTAGTATCAGACGTCGGGGACAGGGGGGTGTCGGCTACACCTTC CASSIRRRGQGGVGYTF
13 - - TRBJ2-1 TRBV5-4 TGTGCCAGCAGCTTGGTACTAAACAATGAGCAGTTCTTC CASSLVLNNEQFF
13 - TRBD2 TRBJ2-1 TRBV28 TGTGCCAGCAGTACGTCTAGCGGGCATGAGCAGTTCTTC CASSTSSGHEQFF
13 - - TRBJ1-3 TRBV7-2 TGTGCCAGCAGCTTACGACAGATAAACACCATATATTTT CASSLRQINTIYF
11 - - TRBJ2-1 TRBV29-1 TGCAGCTTGTCCTGGGGGCATGAGCAGTTCTTC CSLSWGHEQFF
15 - - TRBJ1-6 TRBV3-1/TRBV3-2 TGTGCCAGCAGCCAAGATCAGAGCGGTTTTTCACCCCTCCACTTT CASSQDQSGFSPLHF
13 - - TRBJ1-2 TRBV12-3/TRBV12-4 TGTGCCAGCAGTTTGACAGTAACCTATGGCTACACCTTC CASSLTVTYGYTF
22 - TRBD2 TRBJ2-7 TRBV18 TGTGCCAGCTCACTCCGCGGGGGGAGACAAGCGGGAACCGGCTTGCGCTCCTACGAGCAGTACTTC CASSLRGGRQAGTGLRSYEQYF
14 - - TRBJ2-7 TRBV11-2 TGTGCCAGCAGCGAAAGAGAAGGGGGCTACGAGCAGTACTTC CASSEREGGYEQYF
15 - - TRBJ1-1 TRBV9 TGTGCCAGCAGCGTCCGGGACTCCTCGAACACTGAAGCTTTCTTT CASSVRDSSNTEAFF
14 - - TRBJ2-3 TRBV5-4 TGTGCCAGCAGCTTGGAAGTTAGTATTGATACGCAGTATTTT CASSLEVSIDTQYF
16 - - TRBJ1-1 TRBV18 TGTGCCAGCTCAGGTAGTCAGGGGCGGAGGAACACTGAAGCTTTCTTT CASSGSQGRRNTEAFF
15 - - TRBJ1-5 TRBV27 TGTGCCAGCAGTTTTGGTCGGGAGTTCAATCAGCCCCAGCATTTT CASSFGREFNQPQHF
15 few - TRBJ1-4 TRBV14 TGTGCCAGCAGCCAACAGGGTATTGTTAATGAAAAACTGTTTTTT CASSQQGIVNEKLFF
16 - TRBD2 TRBJ2-1 TRBV3-1/TRBV3-2 TGTGCCAGCAGCCCTAGTACTAGCGGGAATGGTAATGAGCAGTTCTTC CASSPSTSGNGNEQFF
14 - TRBD1 TRBJ1-1 TRBV2 TGTGCCAGCAGTGGACAGGGATCATACACTGAAGCTTTCTTT CASSGQGSYTEAFF
14 - TRBD1 TRBJ2-1 TRBV7-9 TGTGCCAGCAGCCAGACAGGGGGCCGGAATGAGCAGTTCTTC CASSQTGGRNEQFF